Sequencing of this T cell receptor (beta chain) was carried out in a study of blood T cell repertoires in COVID-19. Looking at the study overall: From the United States, Italy and Spain came samples of acute and convalescent COVID-19. From T cells, B-cell-depleted T cells, or PBMCs came the material, which was cDNA or gDNA.

Authors' processing steps: Scientists estimated how many nucleated cells there were by amplifying reference gene primers. The assay was immunoSEQ multiplex PCR, and TCRdb's table has in-frame clones only and misses some. The DNA gave D and trimming, while V, J and clone size come from that table. Among about 150,000 clones listed, around 84% were seen once. The origin of this receptor is a woman aged 45-65 years in a cohort sampled during active or convalescent COVID-19. The sequenced sample was peripheral blood.

The CDR3 nucleotides read TGTGCCAGCAGTGATCTAGGGGGACCCCTCCACTTT. This codes for CASSDLGGPLHF. The V call is TRBV6-1, the J call TRBJ1-6, with D possibly matching TRBD1 (6 bases). Per the germline V gene, CDR1 is MNHNS and CDR2 is SASEGT. CDR3 size: 12 residues. V lost 3 bases, J lost 12 bases, and 9 bases lay in between.